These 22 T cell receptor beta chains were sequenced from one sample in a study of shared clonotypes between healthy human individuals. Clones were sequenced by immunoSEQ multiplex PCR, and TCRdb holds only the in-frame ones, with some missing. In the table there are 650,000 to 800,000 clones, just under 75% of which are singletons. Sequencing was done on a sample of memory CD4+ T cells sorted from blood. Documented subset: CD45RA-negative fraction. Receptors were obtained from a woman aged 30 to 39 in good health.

As DNA, the CDR3 is TGTGCCAGCAGCCAAGAGCTAGCGGGACATTACGAGCAGTACTTC. Protein: CASSQELAGHYEQYF. This rearrangement joins TRBV4-2 to TRBJ2-7; TRBD2 matches 9 bases. The CDR3 is 15 residues long. J lost 4 bases, V lost 0 bases, and 4 bases had no gene match. From germline, CDR1 is LGHNA and CDR2 YNFKEQ.

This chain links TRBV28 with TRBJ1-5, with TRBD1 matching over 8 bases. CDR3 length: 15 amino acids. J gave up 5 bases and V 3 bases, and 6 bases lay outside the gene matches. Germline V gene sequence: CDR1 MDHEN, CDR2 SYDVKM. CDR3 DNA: TGTGCCAGCAGTTTTGACAGGGGTTTCGATCAGCCCCAGCATTTT. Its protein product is CASSFDRGFDQPQHF.

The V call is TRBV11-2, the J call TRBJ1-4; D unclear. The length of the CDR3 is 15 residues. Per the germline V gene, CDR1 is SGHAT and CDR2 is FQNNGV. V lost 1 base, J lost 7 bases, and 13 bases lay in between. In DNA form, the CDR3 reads TGTGCCAGCAGCTTAGTCCGGGGTTCGAGTGAAAAACTGTTTTTT. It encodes CASSLVRGSSEKLFF.

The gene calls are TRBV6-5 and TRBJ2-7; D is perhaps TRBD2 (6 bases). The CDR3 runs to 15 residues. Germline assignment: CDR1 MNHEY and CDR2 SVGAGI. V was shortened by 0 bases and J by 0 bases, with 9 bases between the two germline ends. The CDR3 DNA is TGTGCCAGCAGTTACTCCTTCGGGAGCTCCTACGAGCAGTACTTC. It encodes CASSYSFGSSYEQYF.

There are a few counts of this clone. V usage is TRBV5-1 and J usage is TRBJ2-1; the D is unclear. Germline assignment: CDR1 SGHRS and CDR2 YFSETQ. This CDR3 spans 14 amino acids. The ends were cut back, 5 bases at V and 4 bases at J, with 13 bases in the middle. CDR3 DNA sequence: TGCGCCAGCAGTTACCAAGACACTTACAATGAGCAGTTCTTC. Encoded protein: CASSYQDTYNEQFF.

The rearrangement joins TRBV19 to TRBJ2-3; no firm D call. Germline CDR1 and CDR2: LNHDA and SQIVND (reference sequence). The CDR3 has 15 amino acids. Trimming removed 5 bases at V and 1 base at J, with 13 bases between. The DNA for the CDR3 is TGTGCCAGTAGTGTCGGCGCGGCCCGCACAGATACGCAGTATTTT. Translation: CASSVGAARTDTQYF. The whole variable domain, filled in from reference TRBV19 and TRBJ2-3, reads DGGITQSPKYLFRKEGQNVTLSCEQNLNHDAMYWYRQDPGQGLRLIYYSQIVNDFQKGDIAEGYSVSREKKESFPLTVTSAQKNPTAFYLCASSVGAARTDTQYFGPGTRLTVL.

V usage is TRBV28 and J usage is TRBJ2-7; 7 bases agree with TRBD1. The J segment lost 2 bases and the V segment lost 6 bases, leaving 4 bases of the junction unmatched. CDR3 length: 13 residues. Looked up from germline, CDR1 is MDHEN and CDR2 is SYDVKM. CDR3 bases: TGTGCCAGCAGGGGGACAGCGACCTACGAGCAGTACTTC. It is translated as CASRGTATYEQYF.

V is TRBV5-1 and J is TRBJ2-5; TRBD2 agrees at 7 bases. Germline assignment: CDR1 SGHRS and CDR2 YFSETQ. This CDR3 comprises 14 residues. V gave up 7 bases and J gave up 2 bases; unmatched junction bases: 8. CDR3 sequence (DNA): TGCGCCAGCGGACTAGAGCGGGGTCAAGAGACCCAGTACTTC. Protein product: CASGLERGQETQYF.

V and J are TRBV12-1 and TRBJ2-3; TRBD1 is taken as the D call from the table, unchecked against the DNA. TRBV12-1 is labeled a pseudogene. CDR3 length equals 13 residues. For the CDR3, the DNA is TGTGCCAGCACCCCCAGGGAAGTAGGGGAGCAGTATTTT. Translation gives CASTPREVGEQYF.

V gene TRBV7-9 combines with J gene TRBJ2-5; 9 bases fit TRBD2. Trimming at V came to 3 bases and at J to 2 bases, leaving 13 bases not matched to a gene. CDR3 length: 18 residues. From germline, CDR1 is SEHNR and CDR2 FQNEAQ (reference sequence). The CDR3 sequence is CASSFGASGTGGQETQYF. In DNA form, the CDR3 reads TGTGCCAGCAGCTTCGGGGCTAGCGGGACGGGTGGGCAAGAGACCCAGTACTTC.

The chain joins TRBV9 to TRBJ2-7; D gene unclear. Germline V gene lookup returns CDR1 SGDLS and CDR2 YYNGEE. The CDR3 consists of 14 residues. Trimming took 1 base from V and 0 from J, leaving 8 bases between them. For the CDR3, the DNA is TGTGCCAGCAGCGTACGGCCCTACTCCTACGAGCAGTACTTC. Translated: CASSVRPYSYEQYF.

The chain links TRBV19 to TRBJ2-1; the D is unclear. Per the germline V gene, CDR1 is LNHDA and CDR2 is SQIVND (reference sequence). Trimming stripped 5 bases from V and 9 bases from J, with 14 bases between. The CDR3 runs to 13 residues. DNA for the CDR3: TGTGCCAGTAGTGTACCTCAGGTCGCTGAGCAGTTCTTC. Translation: CASSVPQVAEQFF.

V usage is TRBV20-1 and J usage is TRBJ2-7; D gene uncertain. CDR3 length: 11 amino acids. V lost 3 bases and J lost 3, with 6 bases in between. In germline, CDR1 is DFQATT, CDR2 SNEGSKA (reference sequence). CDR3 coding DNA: TGCAGTGCTAGGAGTGACTACGAGCAGTACTTC. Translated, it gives CSARSDYEQYF.

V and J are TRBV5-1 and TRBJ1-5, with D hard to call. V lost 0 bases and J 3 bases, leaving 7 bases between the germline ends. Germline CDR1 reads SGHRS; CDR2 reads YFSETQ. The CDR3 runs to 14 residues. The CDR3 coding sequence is TGCGCCAGCAGCTTGGGCCAGCCCAATCAGCCCCAGCATTTT. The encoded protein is CASSLGQPNQPQHF.

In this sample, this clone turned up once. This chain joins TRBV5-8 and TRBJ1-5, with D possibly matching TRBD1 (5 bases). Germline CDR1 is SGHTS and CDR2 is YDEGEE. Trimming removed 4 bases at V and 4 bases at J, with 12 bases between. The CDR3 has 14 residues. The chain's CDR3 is CASSRGEENQPQHF. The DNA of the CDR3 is TGTGCCAGCAGCCGGGGGGAAGAGAATCAGCCCCAGCATTTT. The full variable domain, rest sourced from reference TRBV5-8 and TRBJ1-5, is EAGVTQSPTHLIKTRGQQATLRCSPISGHTSVYWYQQALGLGLQFLLWYDEGEERNRGNFPPRFSGRQFPNYSSELNVNALELEDSALYLCASSRGEENQPQHFGDGTRLSIL.

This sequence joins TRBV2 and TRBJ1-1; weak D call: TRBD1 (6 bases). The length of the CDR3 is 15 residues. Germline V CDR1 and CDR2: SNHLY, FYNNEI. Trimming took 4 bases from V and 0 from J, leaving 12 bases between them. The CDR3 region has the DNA TGTGCCAGCAGTGGCCAGGGGCTTATGAACACTGAAGCTTTCTTT. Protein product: CASSGQGLMNTEAFF.

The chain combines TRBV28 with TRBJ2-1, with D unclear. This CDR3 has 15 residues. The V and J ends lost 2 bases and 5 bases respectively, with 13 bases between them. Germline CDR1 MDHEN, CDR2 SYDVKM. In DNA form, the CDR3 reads TGTGCCAGCAGTTTAGGCTTCAATGATAACAATGAGCAGTTCTTC. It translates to CASSLGFNDNNEQFF.

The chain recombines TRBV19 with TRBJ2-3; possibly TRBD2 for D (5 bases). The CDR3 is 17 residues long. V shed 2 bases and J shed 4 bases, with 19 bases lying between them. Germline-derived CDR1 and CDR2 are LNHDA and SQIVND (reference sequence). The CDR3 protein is CASSIKRDGPGADTQYF. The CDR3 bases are TGTGCCAGTAGTATAAAGAGAGATGGTCCCGGGGCAGATACGCAGTATTTT.

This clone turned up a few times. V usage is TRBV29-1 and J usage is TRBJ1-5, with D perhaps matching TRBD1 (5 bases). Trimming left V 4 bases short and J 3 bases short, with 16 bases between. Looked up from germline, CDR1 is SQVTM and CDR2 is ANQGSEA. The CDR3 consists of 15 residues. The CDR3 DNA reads TGCAGCGTTGTCCCAGGGACGAACCCCAATCAGCCCCAGCATTTT. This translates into CSVVPGTNPNQPQHF.

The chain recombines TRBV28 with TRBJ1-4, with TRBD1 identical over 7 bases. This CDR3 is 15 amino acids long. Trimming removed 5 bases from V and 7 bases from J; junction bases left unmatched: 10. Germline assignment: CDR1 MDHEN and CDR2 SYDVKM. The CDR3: CASSRDRAWGEKLFF. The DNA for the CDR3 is TGTGCCAGCAGTAGGGACAGAGCCTGGGGTGAAAAACTGTTTTTT.

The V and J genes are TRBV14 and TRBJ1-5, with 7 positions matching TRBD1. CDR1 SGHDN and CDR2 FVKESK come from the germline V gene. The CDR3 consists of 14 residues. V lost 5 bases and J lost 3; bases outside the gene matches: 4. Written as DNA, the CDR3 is TGTGCCAGCAGCGCCGGACAGGTCAATCAGCCCCAGCATTTT. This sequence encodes CASSAGQVNQPQHF.

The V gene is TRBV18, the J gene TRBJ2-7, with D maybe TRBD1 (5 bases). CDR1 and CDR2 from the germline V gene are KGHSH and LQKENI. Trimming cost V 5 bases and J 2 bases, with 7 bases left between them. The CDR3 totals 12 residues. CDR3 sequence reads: CASSTGTYEQYF. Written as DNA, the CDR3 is TGTGCCAGCTCAACAGGAACCTACGAGCAGTACTTC. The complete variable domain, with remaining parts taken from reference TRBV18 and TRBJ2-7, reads NAGVMQNPRHLVRRRGQEARLRCSPMKGHSHVYWYRQLPEEGLKFMVYLQKENIIDESGMPKERFSAEFPKEGPSILRIQQVVRGDSAAYFCASSTGTYEQYFGPGTRLTVT.